The clone carrying this T cell receptor (beta chain) was recorded a few times. Only in-frame clones appear in the TCRdb table, and some are missing; sequencing was by immunoSEQ multiplex PCR. The sample has roughly 200,000 clones; about four fifths are singletons. The CDR3 extends over 14 amino acids. CDR1 and CDR2 from the germline V gene are MNHEY and SMNVEV (reference sequence). With 8 bases removed from V and 0 bases from J, the gap between germline ends came to 11 bases. This record belongs to a study of blood T cell repertoires in COVID-19. For the study at large: From the United States, Italy and Spain came samples of acute and convalescent COVID-19. From T cells, B-cell-depleted T cells, or PBMCs came the material, which was cDNA or gDNA.

The Seattle site enrolled patients during active infection and followed them longitudinally. The sequenced material came from peripheral blood. V gene TRBV27 combines with J gene TRBJ2-1; D is possibly TRBD2 (5 bases). This clonotype was sampled from a woman in her 40s with COVID-19, enrolled during active disease. The CDR3 protein is CASSGLTSYNEQFF. DNA for the CDR3: TGTGCCAGCTCCGGACTTACCTCCTACAATGAGCAGTTCTTC.